This T cell receptor (beta chain) derives from a study of T cell changes during pregnancy in multiple sclerosis. Here immunoSEQ multiplex PCR was the method, and the copy in TCRdb shows in-frame clones only, minus some. The repertoire holds 85,000 to 120,000 clones, around 90% seen once, with about 1.6% in the top ten. This CDR3 region has 16 residues. In germline, CDR1 is SGHAT, CDR2 FQNNGV. The V and J ends lost 2 bases and 7 bases, in that order; junction bases with no gene match: 9. The TCR originated in a female donor with multiple sclerosis, enrolled in a pregnancy study. The chain recombines TRBV11-2 with TRBJ2-2; 8 bases are shared with TRBD2. The sequenced sample was peripheral blood, obtained before pregnancy. CDR3 sequence: CASSLMAGGGYGELFF. In DNA form, the CDR3 reads TGTGCCAGCAGCTTAATGGCGGGGGGCGGCTACGGGGAGCTGTTTTTT.